This T cell receptor (beta chain) was sequenced during a study of shared clonotypes between healthy human individuals. This clone was detected ten times or more. V lost 5 bases, J lost 5 bases, and 10 bases lay in between. The CDR3 has 13 amino acids. The germline CDR1 and CDR2 sequences are SGHAT and FQDESV (reference sequence). Sequencing used immunoSEQ multiplex PCR; TCRdb keeps in-frame clones, though not all of them. The sample carries about half a million clones, more than 75% recorded once. Sequencing input: PBMCs. The V call is TRBV11-1, the J call TRBJ2-1; D is undetermined. This receptor was taken from a woman aged 40 to 50 in good health. Some clones in this sample may be carry-over from other donors' samples. The CDR3 nucleotides are TGTGCCAGCAGCCATTATCAGCACAATGAGCAGTTCTTC. Its translation is CASSHYQHNEQFF.